This record looks at one TCR beta chain sequence and its context. Libraries were prepared by immunoSEQ multiplex PCR; TCRdb keeps only in-frame clonotypes and omits some of them. The repertoire holds 310,000 or so clones, with around 83% as singletons. This record comes from a study of blood T cell repertoires in COVID-19. With 6 bases clipped from V and 8 bases from J, the junction kept 9 bases outside the gene matches. In germline, CDR1 is LNHNV, CDR2 YYDKDF (reference sequence). The CDR3 length is 14 residues. Input material: peripheral blood. This chain joins TRBV15 and TRBJ1-4; 7 positions match TRBD1. This TCR was sampled from a woman between 50 and 59 years old with acute or convalescent COVID-19. The CDR3 spells CATRDGQVGEKLFF. The CDR3 bases are TGTGCCACCAGAGATGGACAGGTGGGGGAAAAACTGTTTTTT.